These 29 T cell receptor beta chains were sequenced from one sample in a study of blood T cell repertoires in COVID-19. The table came from immunoSEQ multiplex PCR; TCRdb's copy has only in-frame clones and leaves some out. The profile covers approximately 270,000 clones, with 65% to 90% appearing a single time and under 2% taken by the ten largest. What was sequenced was PBMCs or T cells enriched from blood (not recorded which). These receptors all stem from a man aged 40-55 years who had recovered from COVID-19.

The rearrangement links TRBV29-1 to TRBJ1-5; TRBD1 matches 7 bases. Germline CDR1 reads SQVTM; CDR2 reads ANQGSEA. This CDR3 contains 13 residues. The V and J ends lost 5 bases and 4 bases, in that order; junction bases with no gene match: 5. CDR3 sequence reads: CSVKGAGNQPQHF. The CDR3 bases are TGCAGCGTTAAGGGGGCAGGAAATCAGCCCCAGCATTTT.

This rearrangement joins TRBV25-1 to TRBJ1-4, with 10 bases identical to TRBD1. In germline, CDR1 is MGHDK, CDR2 SYGVNS. V lost 0 bases and J lost 6; bases outside the gene matches: 4. The CDR3 length is 16 residues. CDR3 in amino acids: CASSEYGTGEDEKLFF. The CDR3 nucleotides are TGTGCCAGCAGTGAATATGGGACAGGGGAGGATGAAAAACTGTTTTTT.

The genes are TRBV27 and TRBJ1-1; possibly TRBD1 for D (6 bases). The germline CDR1 and CDR2 sequences are MNHEY and SMNVEV (reference sequence). The CDR3 has 13 residues. V was pared by 7 bases and J by 4 bases, with 13 bases between. CDR3 in DNA: TGTGCCAGCATAACAACAGGGAGCACTGAAGCTTTCTTT. This translates into CASITTGSTEAFF.

This clone was found a few times. The CDR3 spells CASSLTGAAREAFF. DNA for the CDR3: TGTGCCAGCAGCCTGACAGGGGCAGCTAGGGAAGCTTTCTTT. This chain joins TRBV3-1 (or the pseudogene TRBV3-2) and TRBJ1-1; 8 positions match TRBD1. CDR3 length: 14 residues. V shed 4 bases, J shed 8 bases, and the junction held 9 bases outside the gene matches. Germline values: CDR1 LGHDT, CDR2 YNNKEL (reference sequence).

This chain uses TRBV9 with TRBJ1-1; 7 bases match TRBD1. Germline CDR1 SGDLS, CDR2 YYNGEE. Trimming cost V 7 bases and J 4 bases; bases outside gene matches: 7. This CDR3 contains 13 residues. CDR3 bases: TGTGCCAGCGGCCAGGGGGTTGGCACTGAAGCTTTCTTT. It yields the protein CASGQGVGTEAFF.

The chain joins TRBV19 to TRBJ2-7; TRBD1 matches at 9 bases. This CDR3 contains 13 residues. From germline, CDR1 is LNHDA and CDR2 SQIVND (reference sequence). The junction had 3 bases not matched to a gene; V was cut back by 3 bases and J by 6 bases. The CDR3 loop reads CASSIGTGTEQYF. The CDR3 bases are TGTGCCAGTAGTATCGGGACAGGGACCGAGCAGTACTTC.

This sequence joins TRBV4-1 and TRBJ2-7, with 7 bases identical to TRBD1. Germline V lookup: CDR1 MGHRA, CDR2 YSYEKL. Trimming at V came to 5 bases and at J to 5 bases, leaving 12 bases not matched to a gene. This CDR3 is built from 15 residues. CDR3: CASSVRDSRLNEQYF. CDR3 nucleotide sequence: TGCGCCAGCAGCGTCCGGGACAGCCGATTGAACGAGCAGTACTTC.

The V gene is TRBV30, the J gene TRBJ1-1, with D unresolved. The CDR3 is 15 residues long. CDR1 and CDR2 (germline): GTSNPN, SVGIG (reference sequence). With 0 bases removed from V and 2 bases from J, the gap between germline ends came to 13 bases. CDR3 region: CAWSVLIGRNTEAFF. CDR3 coding DNA: TGTGCCTGGAGTGTACTTATAGGGAGAAACACTGAAGCTTTCTTT.

V is TRBV7-2 and J is TRBJ1-4, with 8 bases lining up with TRBD1. CDR1 is SGHTA, CDR2 FQGNSA, per germline. The CDR3 is 14 amino acids. After removal of 5 bases from V and 8 bases from J, the junction contained 7 bases not matched to a gene. The CDR3 reads CASSPGQGREKLFF. The CDR3 nucleotides are TGTGCCAGCAGCCCCGGACAGGGAAGGGAAAAACTGTTTTTT.

The chain links TRBV7-5 to TRBJ1-5; the table gives TRBD1 as D, unverified against the DNA. TRBV7-5 is given as a pseudogene. The CDR3 length is 15 residues. CDR3 nucleotide sequence: TGTGTCAGAAGCTCTTCGACAGGGGGGAATCAGCCCCAGCATTTT. It is translated as CVRSSSTGGNQPQHF.

The V gene is TRBV6-2 or TRBV6-3, the J gene TRBJ1-2, with D tentatively TRBD1 (5 bases). Germline lookup yields CDR1 MNHEY and CDR2 SVGEGT. The length of the CDR3 is 13 residues. V was shortened by 2 bases and J by 8 bases, with 12 bases between the two germline ends. In nucleotides, the CDR3 is TGTGCCAGCAGTTACGACGGGGGATCAGGCTACACCTTC. Its translation is CASSYDGGSGYTF.

The genes are TRBV2 and TRBJ2-7; 14 positions match TRBD2. The CDR3 is 17 residues long. V gave up 4 bases and J gave up 2 bases; unmatched junction bases: 7. CDR1 and CDR2 (germline): SNHLY, FYNNEI. In DNA form, the CDR3 reads TGTGCCAGCAGTGTTCTGACTAGCGGGAGGGGAACCTACGAGCAGTACTTC. This encodes CASSVLTSGRGTYEQYF.

The chain recombines TRBV18 with TRBJ2-1, with 9 positions matching TRBD1. Per germline, CDR1 KGHSH and CDR2 LQKENI. V shed 3 bases, J shed 8 bases, and the junction held 14 bases outside the gene matches. The CDR3 has 17 residues. CDR3 sequence reads: CASSPLRETGGGYEQFF. In DNA, the CDR3 is TGTGCCAGCTCACCCCTGCGAGAGACAGGGGGGGGGTATGAGCAGTTCTTC.

This clone was counted only a few times. The chain carries TRBV27 and TRBJ1-1; 9 bases align to TRBD1. This CDR3 contains 14 residues. Germline CDR1 reads MNHEY; CDR2 reads SMNVEV (reference sequence). The J segment lost 4 bases and the V segment lost 4 bases, leaving 4 bases of the junction unmatched. The CDR3 DNA reads as TGTGCCAGCAGTTGGACAGGGGCTCGCACTGAAGCTTTCTTT. This translates into CASSWTGARTEAFF.

DNA for the CDR3: TGTGCCAGCAGCTTAGCGCGTCAGGGGGGCACCTACGAGCAGTACTTC. It translates to CASSLARQGGTYEQYF. The genes are TRBV11-1 and TRBJ2-7, with a possible D match to TRBD1 (7 bases). Germline CDR1 is SGHAT and CDR2 is FQDESV (reference sequence). The CDR3 has 16 residues. The V end was cut by 0 bases, the J end by 2 bases, with 14 bases between.

The V gene is TRBV28, the J gene TRBJ2-7; 7 bases are shared with TRBD2. The length of the CDR3 is 14 residues. Germline V gives CDR1 MDHEN, CDR2 SYDVKM. V was clipped by 5 bases and J by 5 bases; unmatched bases: 9. The CDR3 region is CASSGQREINEQYF. DNA of the CDR3: TGTGCCAGCAGTGGCCAGCGGGAAATCAACGAGCAGTACTTC.

The gene calls are TRBV5-8 and TRBJ2-3, with TRBD2 matching over 8 bases. V shed 3 bases, J shed 1 base, and the junction held 4 bases outside the gene matches. Looked up from germline, CDR1 is SGHTS and CDR2 is YDEGEE. The CDR3 sequence is 15 residues long. CDR3 sequence (DNA): TGTGCCAGCAGCTCTAGCGGGTTGGGCACAGATACGCAGTATTTT. Amino acid sequence: CASSSSGLGTDTQYF. Combining the CDR3 with reference TRBV5-8 and TRBJ2-3 gives the whole variable domain EAGVTQSPTHLIKTRGQQATLRCSPISGHTSVYWYQQALGLGLQFLLWYDEGEERNRGNFPPRFSGRQFPNYSSELNVNALELEDSALYLCASSSSGLGTDTQYFGPGTRLTVL.

The chain has TRBV5-4 and TRBJ2-3; 9 bases line up with TRBD2. V gave up 4 bases and J gave up 7 bases; unmatched junction bases: 7. The V gene's germline CDR1 is SGHNT and CDR2 YYREEE (reference sequence). The CDR3 extends over 14 amino acids. CDR3 sequence: CASSQPGLAYTQYF. The CDR3 coding sequence is TGTGCCAGCAGCCAGCCGGGACTAGCTTATACGCAGTATTTT.

This rearrangement joins TRBV28 to TRBJ2-7; maybe TRBD1 (5 bases). The CDR3 has 18 residues. Germline CDR1 and CDR2: MDHEN and SYDVKM. The ends were cut back, 1 base at V and 3 bases at J, with 22 bases in the middle. The CDR3 nucleotides are TGTGCCAGCAGTTTATTTAGCCTAGTGATAGGGGAAATCTACGAGCAGTACTTC. It translates to CASSLFSLVIGEIYEQYF.

The rearrangement uses TRBV10-3 and TRBJ2-2; D perhaps matches TRBD2 (6 bases). V lost 6 bases and J 0 bases, leaving 20 bases between the germline ends. The CDR3 spans 18 residues. Germline V gene lookup returns CDR1 ENHRY and CDR2 SYGVKD. Written as DNA, the CDR3 is TGTGCCATCAGGAGAACGATAGTTCCGGGGGCGAACACCGGGGAGCTGTTTTTT. Residues: CAIRRTIVPGANTGELFF.

A single count supports this clone. The J gene is TRBJ1-1, the V gene TRBV7-2, with TRBD1 matching 10 bases. V gave up 1 base and J gave up 3 bases; unmatched junction bases: 8. The CDR3 sequence is 17 residues long. Per the germline V gene, CDR1 is SGHTA and CDR2 is FQGNSA. CDR3 DNA: TGTGCCAGCAGCTTAGTAGGGACAGGGGCAGGATACACTGAAGCTTTCTTT. Encoded protein: CASSLVGTGAGYTEAFF. The full variable domain, in which reference TRBV7-2 and TRBJ1-1 provide the parts outside the CDR3, is GAGVSQSPSNKVTEKGKDVELRCDPISGHTALYWYRQSLGQGLEFLIYFQGNSAPDKSGLPSDRFSAERTGGSVSTLTIQRTQQEDSAVYLCASSLVGTGAGYTEAFFGQGTRLTVV.

This rearrangement joins TRBV28 to TRBJ2-1, with TRBD2 matching 12 bases. J gave up 7 bases and V 8 bases, and 9 bases lay outside the gene matches. This CDR3 region has 15 residues. Germline CDR1 and CDR2: MDHEN and SYDVKM. The CDR3 loop reads CASGRLAGAGNEQFF. In DNA form, the CDR3 reads TGTGCCAGCGGTAGACTAGCGGGAGCGGGTAATGAGCAGTTCTTC.

The chain links TRBV15 to TRBJ1-2, with D hard to call. Germline V gives CDR1 LNHNV, CDR2 YYDKDF (reference sequence). Trimming stripped 3 bases from V and 4 bases from J, with 12 bases between. The CDR3 extends over 14 amino acids. This CDR3 is CATSSIPEGYGYTF. CDR3 nucleotides: TGTGCCACCAGCAGCATCCCGGAGGGCTATGGCTACACCTTC.

The chain employs TRBV14 and TRBJ2-5; D is ambiguous. With 1 base removed from V and 4 bases from J, the gap between germline ends came to 7 bases. CDR3 length: 13 residues. The germline V gene encodes CDR1 SGHDN and CDR2 FVKESK. DNA of the CDR3: TGTGCCAGCAGCCAAGGAACAGCAGAGACCCAGTACTTC. Translated, it gives CASSQGTAETQYF.

The chain is built from TRBV7-2 and TRBJ2-1; 14 nucleotides align to TRBD2. This CDR3 region has 15 residues. The V and J ends lost 4 bases and 8 bases, in that order; junction bases with no gene match: 4. CDR1 and CDR2 from the germline V gene are SGHTA and FQGNSA. The CDR3 reads CASSSQGLAGDEQFF. CDR3 nucleotides: TGTGCCAGCAGCTCTCAGGGACTAGCGGGAGATGAGCAGTTCTTC.

The chain links TRBV5-5 to TRBJ1-1; D is unresolved. This CDR3 contains 14 residues. The V gene lost 4 bases and the J gene lost 2 bases, with 12 bases spanning the gap. Germline V gives CDR1 SGHKS, CDR2 YYEKEE (reference sequence). The CDR3 sequence is CASSPQAANTEAFF. Here the CDR3 DNA reads TGTGCCAGCAGCCCCCAGGCAGCCAACACTGAAGCTTTCTTT.

V and J are TRBV3-1 (or the pseudogene TRBV3-2) and TRBJ2-3; TRBD2 is a possible D gene (6 bases). Germline CDR1 LGHDT, CDR2 YNNKEL (reference sequence). V shed 3 bases and J shed 1 base, with 11 bases lying between them. The CDR3 is 15 amino acids. CDR3 nucleotide sequence: TGTGCCAGCAGCCAGGACCCGGGAGGCACAGATACGCAGTATTTT. The encoded protein is CASSQDPGGTDTQYF.

The rearrangement uses TRBV28 and TRBJ2-7; 9 bases line up with TRBD1. The V gene end was trimmed by 7 bases and the J gene end by 3 bases; junction bases not matched to a gene: 10. The CDR3 covers 15 residues. Per the germline V gene, CDR1 is MDHEN and CDR2 is SYDVKM. CDR3 nucleotide sequence: TGTGCCAGCACCCTCCCTGGGGGACAGGGCTACGAGCAGTACTTC. Encoded protein: CASTLPGGQGYEQYF.

This sequence joins TRBV5-1 and TRBJ2-1, with a weak D call TRBD1 (7 bases). The V gene's germline CDR1 is SGHRS and CDR2 YFSETQ. V was clipped by 4 bases and J by 5 bases, with 19 bases between them. This CDR3 contains 16 residues. The DNA for the CDR3 is TGCGCCAGCAGCCCCCAGGGGGGAAACGTTCACAATGAGCAGTTCTTC. Its protein product is CASSPQGGNVHNEQFF.